These 6 T cell receptor beta chains share one sample of origin, sequenced in a study of T cell responses to AZD1222 COVID-19 vaccine. Sequenced by immunoSEQ multiplex PCR; TCRdb stores in-frame clones only, minus some. The sample holds about 17,000 clones, approximately 80% seen once. This sample comprised peripheral blood, obtained 28 days after the second AZD1222 dose. The receptors originated from an adult who received the AZD1222 COVID-19 vaccine.

The chain links TRBV7-2 to TRBJ1-4; D is possibly TRBD1 (5 bases). V lost 5 bases, J lost 0 bases, and 13 bases lay in between. The CDR3 is 16 amino acids. Germline lookup yields CDR1 SGHTA and CDR2 FQGNSA. CDR3 DNA sequence: TGTGCCAGCAGCAACGGGGCGGCTGCAACTAATGAAAAACTGTTTTTT. Amino acids: CASSNGAAATNEKLFF.

The chain links TRBV7-9 to TRBJ2-7, with TRBD1 matching 7 bases. The V gene end was trimmed by 5 bases and the J gene end by 0 bases; junction bases not matched to a gene: 19. Germline V gene sequence: CDR1 SEHNR, CDR2 FQNEAQ (reference sequence). CDR3 length: 19 amino acids. CDR3 protein: CASSLPVWDSGFHSYEQYF. The CDR3, as DNA: TGTGCCAGCAGCCTTCCTGTCTGGGACAGCGGATTTCACTCCTACGAGCAGTACTTC.

This clone was detected only once. This chain uses TRBV27 with TRBJ2-1; maybe TRBD1 (6 bases). This CDR3 contains 17 residues. Trimming removed 5 bases from V and 3 bases from J, with 20 bases in between. Germline loops: CDR1 MNHEY, CDR2 SMNVEV (reference sequence). CDR3 sequence: CASSTPLAGAFYNEQFF. CDR3 DNA sequence: TGTGCCAGCAGTACACCCCTAGCAGGGGCATTCTACAATGAGCAGTTCTTC.

This chain uses TRBV10-3 with TRBJ1-2; maybe TRBD1 (6 bases). This CDR3 has 13 residues. Germline CDR1 is ENHRY and CDR2 is SYGVKD. V shed 11 bases and J shed 7 bases, with 20 bases lying between them. The CDR3 DNA follows: TGTGCCGTCCTCCCGGACAGCGGGGGTGGCTACACCTTC. Translating gives CAVLPDSGGGYTF.

V gene TRBV25-1 combines with J gene TRBJ1-1; tentatively, D is TRBD1 (5 bases). The CDR3 is made up of 15 amino acids. CDR1 MGHDK and CDR2 SYGVNS come from the germline V gene. Trimming took off 1 base at V and 6 bases at J, with 15 bases between the two ends. DNA of the CDR3: TGTGCCAGCAGTGAATTTGAGGGTACAGGCCCTGAAGCTTTCTTT. This codes for CASSEFEGTGPEAFF.

The rearrangement links TRBV19 to TRBJ2-3, with 16 bases matching TRBD2. The V and J ends lost 5 bases and 4 bases, in that order; junction bases with no gene match: 12. Germline loops: CDR1 LNHDA, CDR2 SQIVND (reference sequence). The CDR3 contains 19 residues. CDR3 region: CASSQDSGTSGGAADTQYF. CDR3 DNA: TGTGCCAGTAGTCAGGACAGTGGGACTAGCGGGGGGGCCGCAGATACGCAGTATTTT.